The T cell receptor (beta chain) under discussion was sequenced for a study of control samples from healthy donors and cancer patients. Profiling relied on immunoSEQ multiplex PCR, and the TCRdb table lists in-frame clones only, not all of them. Of 150,000 to 180,000 clones in the sample, 90% to 95% are singletons; the top ten hold 5.7%. CDR1 MRHNA and CDR2 SNTAGT come from the germline V gene. The CDR3 extends over 15 amino acids. Trimming shortened V by 3 bases and J by 0 bases, and 10 bases separated the two germline ends. The TCR sequence derives from a man aged 35 to 55 in good health. The V gene is TRBV6-4, the J gene TRBJ2-3; D is perhaps TRBD1 (6 bases). What was sequenced was blood. Here the CDR3 reads CASSEGTTSTDTQYF. The CDR3 nucleotides read TGTGCCAGCAGTGAAGGGACAACTAGCACAGATACGCAGTATTTT.